One sample yielded the 25 T cell receptor beta chains listed below, sequenced in a study of T cells in tuberculosis. The data were produced by immunoSEQ multiplex PCR, yet TCRdb's version contains in-frame clones alone and is incomplete. Counted here are 30,000 to 40,000 clones, roughly 90% occurring once; the ten biggest clones make up 2.2%. Input material: PBMCs. All receptors derive from a donor between 10 and 35 years old with latent tuberculosis or without tuberculosis infection.

This chain links TRBV14 with TRBJ2-2; D remains ambiguous. CDR1 and CDR2 from the germline V gene are SGHDN and FVKESK. With 4 bases removed from V and 0 bases from J, the gap between germline ends came to 15 bases. The CDR3 consists of 17 residues. CDR3 DNA: TGTGCCAGCAGCCCTAGAACACGCAGCGCGAACACCGGGGAGCTGTTTTTT. Translated, it gives CASSPRTRSANTGELFF.

The gene calls are TRBV5-8 and TRBJ2-1; 9 bases line up with TRBD1. Unmatched junction bases numbered 9, after V lost 0 bases and J lost 8 bases. The CDR3 consists of 16 residues. CDR1 is SGHTS and CDR2 is YDEGEE in the germline V gene. This chain's CDR3 is CASSLASGQGLHEQFF. CDR3 DNA: TGTGCCAGCAGCTTGGCTTCGGGACAGGGTCTACATGAGCAGTTCTTC.

This clone occurred once. The J gene is TRBJ1-4, the V gene TRBV6-5; D possibly corresponds to TRBD1 (6 bases). This CDR3 has 15 residues. Germline V gene lookup returns CDR1 MNHEY and CDR2 SVGAGI. Trimming removed 6 bases from V and 0 bases from J, with 11 bases in between. CDR3 sequence (DNA): TGTGCCAGCAGATGGGCAGGGGCAACTAATGAAAAACTGTTTTTT. As protein: CASRWAGATNEKLFF.

This chain joins TRBV10-3 and TRBJ1-6, with TRBD1 matching 7 bases. J gave up 14 bases and V 5 bases, and 15 bases lay outside the gene matches. This CDR3 has 15 residues. Germline V gives CDR1 ENHRY, CDR2 SYGVKD. CDR3 sequence (DNA): TGTGCCATCAGTTCCGGGACAGAGGTTTTCGGGGCCCTCCACTTT. As protein: CAISSGTEVFGALHF.

The gene calls are TRBV9 and TRBJ2-1; 8 bases are shared with TRBD2. Germline-derived CDR1 and CDR2 are SGDLS and YYNGEE. The ends lost 3 bases at V and 6 bases at J; junction bases unmatched: 8. There are 15 residues in the CDR3. The CDR3 sequence is CASSAYGRALNEQFF. CDR3 nucleotide sequence: TGTGCCAGCAGCGCGTACGGGAGGGCCCTCAATGAGCAGTTCTTC.

The DNA for the CDR3 is TGTGCCAGCATTCCTCGGGCGGGCGGGGAGCTGTTTTTT. Translating it yields CASIPRAGGELFF. The rearrangement links TRBV6-5 to TRBJ2-2; a weak D match, TRBD2 (5 bases). The CDR3 sequence is 13 residues long. Trimming removed 7 bases from V and 7 bases from J, with 13 bases in between. Germline CDR1 MNHEY, CDR2 SVGAGI.

V gene TRBV9 combines with J gene TRBJ1-1; no clear D gene. Trimming removed 0 bases from V and 4 bases from J, with 10 bases in between. Germline lookup yields CDR1 SGDLS and CDR2 YYNGEE. The CDR3 sequence is 14 residues long. This chain's CDR3 is CASSVEGGPTEAFF. The DNA for the CDR3 is TGTGCCAGCAGCGTAGAAGGCGGCCCCACTGAAGCTTTCTTT. Combining the CDR3 with reference TRBV9 and TRBJ1-1 gives the whole variable domain DSGVTQTPKHLITATGQRVTLRCSPRSGDLSVYWYQQSLDQGLQFLIQYYNGEERAKGNILERFSAQQFPDLHSELNLSSLELGDSALYFCASSVEGGPTEAFFGQGTRLTVV.

The V and J genes are TRBV10-3 and TRBJ2-7; 8 bases are shared with TRBD1. V shed 5 bases and J 5 bases; nucleotides not matched to a gene: 8. The CDR3 sequence is 14 residues long. Germline loops: CDR1 ENHRY, CDR2 SYGVKD. The chain's CDR3 is CAISRQGPSDEQYF. CDR3 nucleotides: TGTGCCATCAGTAGACAGGGGCCAAGTGACGAGCAGTACTTC.

The rearrangement uses TRBV10-3 and TRBJ1-6; TRBD1 agrees at 8 bases. Germline V gene lookup returns CDR1 ENHRY and CDR2 SYGVKD. The J segment lost 2 bases and the V segment lost 5 bases, leaving 5 bases of the junction unmatched. The CDR3 extends over 16 amino acids. The CDR3 sequence is CAISSGGGPYNSPLHF. The CDR3 DNA reads TGTGCCATCAGTTCAGGGGGCGGCCCCTATAATTCACCCCTCCACTTT.

The rearrangement links TRBV10-2 to TRBJ1-5; TRBD1 matches 7 bases. CDR3 length equals 15 residues. With V trimmed by 6 bases and J by 4 bases, 9 bases remained unmatched. Germline V gives CDR1 WSHSY, CDR2 SAAADI. The CDR3 DNA reads as TGCGCCAGCAGCCTCGGGACAGTTAATAATCAGCCCCAGCATTTT. It yields the protein CASSLGTVNNQPQHF.

In nucleotides, the CDR3 is TGTGCCAGCAGCCCCCGGCAGGGGGATGAGCAGTTCTTC. Protein product: CASSPRQGDEQFF. The V call is TRBV7-6, the J call TRBJ2-1, with TRBD1 matching 7 bases. This CDR3 region has 13 residues. V shed 5 bases and J 8 bases; nucleotides not matched to a gene: 6. Germline CDR1 is SGHVS and CDR2 is FNYEAQ.

The rearrangement links TRBV6-6 to TRBJ2-1, with 13 bases that match TRBD2. The CDR3 sequence is 15 residues long. CDR1 and CDR2 (germline): MNHNY, SVGAGI (reference sequence). V was pared by 6 bases and J by 5 bases, with 4 bases of the junction left unmatched. The CDR3 protein is CASREGLAGNNEQFF. DNA of the CDR3: TGTGCCAGCAGGGAGGGACTAGCGGGAAACAATGAGCAGTTCTTC.

The rearrangement links TRBV27 to TRBJ2-7; 8 nucleotides line up with TRBD1. Germline assignment: CDR1 MNHEY and CDR2 SMNVEV (reference sequence). This CDR3 spans 15 amino acids. Trimming removed 2 bases from V and 4 bases from J; junction bases left unmatched: 7. As DNA, the CDR3 is TGTGCCAGCAGTTTACAGGGGGCAGGCTTTTACGAGCAGTACTTC. As protein: CASSLQGAGFYEQYF.

This chain uses TRBV30 with TRBJ1-1; TRBD1 matches 7 bases. The germline gives CDR1 GTSNPN, CDR2 SVGIG (reference sequence). The CDR3 has 13 residues. V was clipped by 3 bases and J by 5 bases; unmatched bases: 6. The CDR3 coding sequence is TGTGCCTGGAGGTATGGGGGACAGACTGAAGCTTTCTTT. Protein product: CAWRYGGQTEAFF.

A few counts support this clone. The chain uses TRBV4-3 and TRBJ1-5, with 10 positions matching TRBD1. The ends lost 4 bases at V and 9 bases at J; junction bases unmatched: 3. Germline lookup yields CDR1 LGHNA and CDR2 YSLEER. The CDR3 loop spans 13 amino acids. This chain's CDR3 is CASSPDRGRPQHF. Here the CDR3 DNA reads TGCGCCAGCAGCCCGGACAGGGGGAGGCCCCAGCATTTT.

The chain employs TRBV6-6 and TRBJ1-4; 8 bases fit TRBD1. Trimming at V came to 5 bases and at J to 12 bases, leaving 8 bases not matched to a gene. The germline CDR1 and CDR2 sequences are MNHNY and SVGAGI (reference sequence). CDR3 size: 13 residues. CDR3 DNA: TGTGCCAGCAGTCAACAGACAGGGGCAGAACTGTTTTTT. The encoded protein is CASSQQTGAELFF.

J is TRBJ1-2 and V is TRBV4-1, with TRBD1 matching 8 bases. The CDR3 covers 15 residues. The junction had 8 bases not matched to a gene; V was cut back by 4 bases and J by 4 bases. Germline CDR1 MGHRA, CDR2 YSYEKL. CDR3: CASSLGMGQAYGYTF. The CDR3 DNA reads TGCGCCAGCAGCCTGGGAATGGGACAGGCCTATGGCTACACCTTC.

The chain links TRBV23-1 to TRBJ1-1, with 10 positions matching TRBD1. TRBV23-1 belongs to the ORF category, with a function that is uncertain. The CDR3 has 17 residues. V gave up 3 bases and J gave up 2 bases; unmatched junction bases: 9. Here the CDR3 DNA reads TGCGCCAGCAGTCAGACAGGGGGCAACTCTGTCAACACTGAAGCTTTCTTT. This translates into CASSQTGGNSVNTEAFF.

V usage is TRBV28 and J usage is TRBJ2-4; a weak D match, TRBD2 (6 bases). The CDR3 contains 16 residues. The V end lost 4 bases, the J end lost 3 bases, and 16 bases lay between the germline ends. Germline V gene sequence: CDR1 MDHEN, CDR2 SYDVKM. CDR3 protein: CASSSLAMGGKNIQYF. The CDR3 nucleotides are TGTGCCAGCAGTTCACTAGCCATGGGGGGCAAAAACATTCAGTACTTC.

The V gene is TRBV4-1, the J gene TRBJ1-5, with TRBD1 matching over 7 bases. Germline lookup yields CDR1 MGHRA and CDR2 YSYEKL. The CDR3 has 13 amino acids. The V and J ends lost 5 bases and 7 bases, in that order; junction bases with no gene match: 5. CDR3 in amino acids: CASSTTGVQPQHF. The DNA for the CDR3 is TGCGCCAGCAGCACTACAGGGGTCCAGCCCCAGCATTTT.

V and J are TRBV27 and TRBJ2-7, with TRBD1 matching 10 bases. Germline V lookup: CDR1 MNHEY, CDR2 SMNVEV (reference sequence). This CDR3 has 15 residues. Losses at the gene ends were 5 bases for V and 2 bases for J; bases not matched to a gene: 6. In DNA, the CDR3 is TGTGCCAGCAGTCGGACAGGGGGACCCGCCTACGAGCAGTACTTC. Its translation: CASSRTGGPAYEQYF.

As DNA, the CDR3 is TGTGCCAGCAGTGAGTATTACACTGAAGCTTTCTTT. Translated, it gives CASSEYYTEAFF. The chain has TRBV2 and TRBJ1-1; D is uncertain. V was trimmed by 3 bases and J by 3 bases, leaving 5 bases between them. The CDR3 consists of 12 residues. CDR1 is SNHLY, CDR2 FYNNEI, per germline. Supplemented by reference TRBV2 and TRBJ1-1, the full variable domain reads EPEVTQTPSHQVTQMGQEVILRCVPISNHLYFYWYRQILGQKVEFLVSFYNNEISEKSEIFDDQFSVERPDGSNFTLKIRSTKLEDSAMYFCASSEYYTEAFFGQGTRLTVV.

V usage is TRBV6-5 and J usage is TRBJ1-2; 7 positions match TRBD1. CDR1 MNHEY and CDR2 SVGAGI come from the germline V gene. The CDR3 has 13 amino acids. V gave up 5 bases and J gave up 7 bases; unmatched junction bases: 7. CDR3: CASSATGYFGYTF. As DNA, the CDR3 is TGTGCCAGCAGTGCGACAGGGTACTTTGGCTACACCTTC.

The V gene is TRBV27, the J gene TRBJ2-7, with no clear D. Trimming pared 4 bases from V and 5 bases from J, leaving 15 bases between. The CDR3 totals 14 residues. The germline V gene has CDR1 MNHEY and CDR2 SMNVEV (reference sequence). This CDR3 reads CASSSAGSRNEQYF. CDR3 bases: TGTGCCAGCAGTTCCGCCGGGTCGAGGAACGAGCAGTACTTC.

A note on this clone: One junction end does not reproduce the germline sequence, and a read error may be involved. The chain carries TRBV19 and TRBJ1-1, with a weak D call TRBD1 (6 bases). The CDR3 sequence is 14 residues long. CDR1 is LNHDA, CDR2 SQIVND, per germline (reference sequence). CDR3 amino acids: CASSKGGKNIEAFF. CDR3 nucleotide sequence: TGTGCCAGTAGCAAAGGGGGAAAGAACATTGAAGCTTTCTTT.